This T cell receptor (beta chain) stems from a study of blood T cell repertoires in COVID-19 (dated by TCRdb to the early 2020s). Context from the whole study: Collaborator samples came from the United States, Italy and Spain and covered acute and convalescent phases of COVID-19. The material from the prospective study consisted of cDNA or gDNA derived from T cells, B-cell-depleted T cells, or PBMCs. Subjects who had been exposed to COVID-19, were actively infected with it, or had recovered from it provided the deeply sampled blood TCRbeta repertoires that made up the dataset. The repertoires were released in a freely available public database meant as a resource for research on the immune response to SARS-CoV-2. Samples were obtained from the ongoing ImmuneRACE study (first 160 participants) and from 1,254 subjects provided by 6 global collaborators. The sample metadata nearly always contained a de-identified subject ID, COVID-19 status, age in years and sex. HLA class I and class II types, where available, came from metadata supplied by the sample provider rather than from assay-based typing. Study-level results and caveats: How much clinical and demographic metadata was included differed by source and by participant, and the metadata was provided uncurated.

About this clone itself: The antigen it recognizes is unknown. Base qualities are not provided; no much larger clone lies one nucleotide away.

TCRbeta CDR3 regions were amplified from genomic DNA using the immunoSEQ Assay, a bias-controlled multiplex PCR. In the paper's pipeline: The number of nucleated cells in each sample was estimated by amplification of reference gene primers within the assay. To quantify the absolute abundance of each unique TCRbeta CDR3 rearrangement, sequence reads were collapsed and filtered. For each sample, productive Simpson clonality was calculated as the square root of Simpson's diversity index over productive rearrangements. TCRdb holds this immuneACCESS table with in-frame rearrangements only. Some clones are missing; in checked studies, unresolved V genes explain under half, and the rest has no known cause. The V and J calls and clone size come from that table; D and trimming were worked out from the DNA. This sample is represented by roughly 220,000 clones; roughly 84% of them were singletons. The ten top clones hold over 2.5% of the sample.

Measured from the cysteine to the phenylalanine, the CDR3 is 15 residues long. Left in the record is the CDR3 DNA by itself, 45 bases read in frame from the first base. Germline trimming: 5 bases from V, 7 bases from J; junction bases outside gene matches: 14. CDR1 and CDR2, per the germline V gene (reference sequence), are DFQATT and SNEGSKA. Another Seattle source contributed samples from volunteer blood donors who had recovered from COVID-19. The collaborating institutions used their own protocols to collect whole blood in K2EDTA tubes. Collaborator samples were shipped for TCRbeta analysis as frozen whole blood, isolated PBMCs, or DNA extracted from either sample type.

Sample: peripheral blood. The rearrangement joined TRBV20-1 to TRBJ2-1; 7 of the junction bases match TRBD2. The sequence was collected from a man in his fifties or sixties who had recovered from COVID-19. The DNA is TGCAGTGCTGGTGGGGGGAGGGCTAATAGTAATGAGCAGTTCTTC. It translates as CSAGGGRANSNEQFF.